Below are 3 T cell receptor beta chains sequenced from a single sample in a study of T cells in Graves' hyperthyroidism and ophthalmopathy. Researchers amplified the TCR beta CDR3 regions from RNA transcripts. In the first-round RT-PCR of the TCR CDR3, the HTBI primer set was used. TCRdb reprocessed the multiplex PCR reads via MiXCR and lists one record per CDR3 protein. The sample lists around 370,000 distinct CDR3 sequences; roughly 20% were seen once. The sequenced sample consisted of blood. All receptors derive from a man between 18 and 29 years old with Graves' ophthalmopathy.

The V gene is TRBV7-9, the J gene TRBJ1-1; tentatively, D is TRBD1 (6 bases). Trimming cost V 6 bases and J 4 bases, with 18 bases left between them. Germline CDR1 reads SEHNR; CDR2 reads FQNEAQ (reference sequence). The CDR3 is 15 residues long. The CDR3 spells CASRFLGGQVTEAFF. CDR3 nucleotide sequence: TGTGCCAGCAGATTCCTCGGGGGGCAGGTCACTGAAGCTTTCTTT.

This sequence joins TRBV10-3 and TRBJ2-2; D is unclear. This CDR3 has 11 amino acids. With 2 bases removed from V and 8 bases from J, the gap between germline ends came to 3 bases. CDR1 ENHRY and CDR2 SYGVKD come from the germline V gene. CDR3 DNA: TGTGCCATCAGTGAGCGTGGGGAGCTGTTTTTT. Amino acids: CAISERGELFF.

V gene TRBV10-3 combines with J gene TRBJ2-5, with D uncertain. Germline CDR1 and CDR2: ENHRY and SYGVKD. V was trimmed by 3 bases and J by 3 bases, leaving 14 bases between them. This CDR3 is built from 15 residues. CDR3 sequence: CAISDGISDKETQYF. DNA of the CDR3: TGTGCCATCAGTGATGGCATTTCGGATAAAGAGACCCAGTACTTC.